The rows below give T cell receptor beta chains drawn from one sample of a study of graft-versus-host responses after intestinal transplantation. TCRdb's copy holds only in-frame clones and misses some; the assay was immunoSEQ multiplex PCR. Counted here are 30,000 to 50,000 clones, 90% to 95% occurring once; the ten biggest clones make up over 0.2%. These receptors' targets are unknown. The material sequenced was unstimulated CD8+ T cells sorted from spleen or lymph node cells, taken before transplant. These receptors were obtained from a human donor who was the organ donor for an intestinal transplant. Both conserved end residues are part of each CDR3. Each record gives: clone size, D gene, J gene, V gene, CDR3 DNA, CDR3 protein. D genes are given only for firm matches. The listing skips clone size in some rows; elsewhere it reads once, few, many or a size class.

>few|.|TRBJ1-5|TRBV7-9
TGTGCCAGCAGCTTAGACTCGGGCAGCAATCAGCCCCAGCATTTT
CASSLDSGSNQPQHF
>.|.|TRBJ2-1|TRBV28
TGTGCCAGCAGTTTAGATGCGGGCAGCTCCTACAATGAGCAGTTCTTC
CASSLDAGSSYNEQFF
>.|.|TRBJ2-1|TRBV5-1
TGCGCCAGCAGAGACAACTCCTACAATGAGCAGTTCTTC
CASRDNSYNEQFF
>.|.|TRBJ2-1|TRBV5-8
TGTGCCAGCAGCCTCTTGGCGGGCCGCAATGAGCAGTTCTTC
CASSLLAGRNEQFF
>.|TRBD1|TRBJ1-1|TRBV27
TGTGCCAGCAGTTTGACAGGGGTGAACACTGAAGCTTTCTTT
CASSLTGVNTEAFF
>once|.|TRBJ2-2|TRBV6-6
TGTGCCAGTTTCGCTTCGGGGTTCGGGGAGCTGTTTTTT
CASFASGFGELFF
>.|.|TRBJ1-2|TRBV9
TGTGCCAGCAGCGCCGGCCCCTACGGGGGGGGTAACTATGGCTACACCTTC
CASSAGPYGGGNYGYTF
>.|TRBD2|TRBJ2-1|TRBV2
TGTGCCAGCAGTGGACTAGCGGGGGTCTACAATGAGCAGTTCTTC
CASSGLAGVYNEQFF
>.|.|TRBJ2-6|TRBV27
TGTGCCAGCAGTTTATACAGCTCTGGGGCCAACGTCCTGACTTTC
CASSLYSSGANVLTF
>.|.|TRBJ2-7|TRBV6-1
TGTGCCAGCACAACTCCAGGGAACGAGCAGTACTTC
CASTTPGNEQYF
>.|.|TRBJ1-1|TRBV4-3
TGCGCCAGCAGCCAAGAAGGCCAGGGCGACACTGAAGCTTTCTTT
CASSQEGQGDTEAFF
>.|.|TRBJ2-2|TRBV6-1
TGTGCCAGCAGTGAATCCCGGGTAGCGAACACCGGGGAGCTGTTTTTT
CASSESRVANTGELFF
>.|.|TRBJ2-6|TRBV18
TGTGCCAGCTCCGCAGTAGCTTCTGGGGCCAACGTCCTGACTTTC
CASSAVASGANVLTF
>once|.|TRBJ1-2|TRBV7-9
TGTGCCAGCAGCCCAACCCTACAGGGTCCTAACTATGGCTACACCTTC
CASSPTLQGPNYGYTF
>.|.|TRBJ2-1|TRBV7-2
TGTGCCAGCAGCTCCTTAGGGGGGGTATACAATGAGCAGTTCTTC
CASSSLGGVYNEQFF
>.|TRBD1|TRBJ2-3|TRBV9
TGTGCCAGCAGCGGCGACAGGGTGGCAGATACGCAGTATTTT
CASSGDRVADTQYF
>.|.|TRBJ1-1|TRBV9
TGTGCCAGCAGCCCCGGACAGAACACTGAAGCTTTCTTT
CASSPGQNTEAFF
>.|.|TRBJ2-7|TRBV6-6
TGTGCCAGCAGTTACTCGATTGGGGATATGGACGAGCAGTACTTC
CASSYSIGDMDEQYF
>.|TRBD2|TRBJ2-7|TRBV4-1
TGCGCCAGCAGCCAGGGAGGGGAGTTCTACGAGCAGTACTTC
CASSQGGEFYEQYF
>.|TRBD1|TRBJ1-2|TRBV6-1
TGTGCCAGCAGCGACCCCGGGACAGACTATGGCTACACCTTC
CASSDPGTDYGYTF
>few|.|TRBJ2-1|TRBV7-9
TGTGCCAGCAGCTTAGTTGTCCATGAGCAGTTCTTC
CASSLVVHEQFF
>.|.|TRBJ1-1|TRBV4-3
TGCGCCAGCAGCCGGGTCAATGGGGAGAGCACTGAAGCTTTCTTT
CASSRVNGESTEAFF
>.|TRBD1|TRBJ2-7|TRBV7-8
TGTGCCAGCAGCTTACCGGGACAGATCTACGAGCAGTACTTC
CASSLPGQIYEQYF
>.|.|TRBJ1-6|TRBV19
TGTGCCAGTAGCAAGGGCATTTATTCACCCCTCCACTTT
CASSKGIYSPLHF
>once|TRBD1|TRBJ2-3|TRBV9
TGTGCCAGCAGCGTAGAATTAGGGGGCGGGACAGATACGCAGTATTTT
CASSVELGGGTDTQYF
>.|.|TRBJ2-6|TRBV6-5
TGTGCCAGCACCCTCACTGGGGCCAACGTCCTGACTTTC
CASTLTGANVLTF
>.|TRBD2|TRBJ2-7|TRBV7-9
TGTGCCAGCAGCCCGTTAGCGGGGAGCTCCTACGAGCAGTACTTC
CASSPLAGSSYEQYF
>.|.|TRBJ1-2|TRBV7-9
TGTGCCAGCAGCCTAACGGACGTTAACTATGGCTACACCTTC
CASSLTDVNYGYTF
>.|TRBD1|TRBJ1-1|TRBV7-9
TGTGCCAGCAGCTTAGTCGGCAGGGGGGTCACTGAAGCTTTCTTT
CASSLVGRGVTEAFF
>few|TRBD2|TRBJ2-7|TRBV6-5
TGTGCCAGCAGCCACGGGGGGGGCGAGCAGTACTTC
CASSHGGGEQYF
>.|TRBD1|TRBJ1-2|TRBV28
TGTGCCAGCAGTTTTGAGCCACAGGGGGCGCGGGGCTACACCTTC
CASSFEPQGARGYTF
>.|.|TRBJ1-2|TRBV5-6
TGTGCCAGCAGCTTGGAGAGAAACTATGGCTACACCTTC
CASSLERNYGYTF
>.|.|TRBJ2-1|TRBV2
TGTGCCAGCACCCCAGACAATGAGCAGTTCTTC
CASTPDNEQFF
>.|TRBD1|TRBJ2-7|TRBV5-1
TGCGCCAGCAGCTTTGGGACAGGGAACTCCTACGAGCAGTACTTC
CASSFGTGNSYEQYF
>.|.|TRBJ2-7|TRBV7-7
TGTGCTAGCAGCTTAGCTCTATCTGTTGGACTGAGGTTAATCGGGGGGTACTTC
CASSLALSVGLRLIGGYF
>.|.|TRBJ2-4|TRBV9
TGTGCCAGCAGCGTAAGGGACATTGGCATTCAGTACTTC
CASSVRDIGIQYF
>.|TRBD2|TRBJ2-1|TRBV4-2
TGTGCCAGCAGCGAGCTAGCGGGGGGGGCTAGTGAGCAGTTCTTC
CASSELAGGASEQFF
>.|.|TRBJ1-5|TRBV7-2
TGTGCCAGCAGCTTAAACAGGGAGGTTCTTAGGCCCCAGCATTTT
CASSLNREVLRPQHF
>once|.|TRBJ1-2|TRBV7-9
TGTGCCAGCAGCTTAGCCGGGGGAGATAACCATGGCTACACCTTC
CASSLAGGDNHGYTF
>.|.|TRBJ2-5|TRBV10-3
TGTGCCATCAGTGAGTCAGCCGGGGGAGAGACCCAGTACTTC
CAISESAGGETQYF
>.|.|TRBJ1-5|TRBV5-4
TGTGCCAGCAGCTGCGGTAGGACCGGGGCCGATTCTCAGCCCCAGCATTTT
CASSCGRTGADSQPQHF
>.|.|TRBJ2-2|TRBV21-1
TGTGCCAGCGGCCCGGGACAGGGGAAAACCGGGGAGCTGTTTTTT
CASGPGQGKTGELFF
>.|.|TRBJ1-1|TRBV4-1
TGCGCCAGCAGCCAAGAGCCAGGGGTCTCTGAAGCTTTCTTT
CASSQEPGVSEAFF
>.|.|TRBJ1-1|TRBV19
TGTGCCAGTAGTATAGTGGCTAAAGGGGTGAACACTGAAGCTTTCTTT
CASSIVAKGVNTEAFF
>.|.|TRBJ2-2|TRBV4-3
TGCGCCAGCAGCCCGGGGCTAGCAGGGTGGACCGGGGAGCTGTTTTTT
CASSPGLAGWTGELFF
>.|TRBD2|TRBJ2-7|TRBV27
TGTGCCAGCAGTTTGGGCGGGGGGATCTCCGAGCAGTACTTC
CASSLGGGISEQYF
>.|.|TRBJ1-1|TRBV6-5
TGTGCCAGCAGTTACCTCGGGACACACACTGAAGCTTTCTTT
CASSYLGTHTEAFF
>.|TRBD1|TRBJ1-6|TRBV2
TGTGCCAGCAGGGACAGGGCATATAATTCACCCCTCCACTTT
CASRDRAYNSPLHF
>once|TRBD2|TRBJ2-5|TRBV9
TGTGCCAGCAGCCCCAGCGGGGGCCTCCAAGAGACCCAGTACTTC
CASSPSGGLQETQYF
>.|TRBD1|TRBJ2-7|TRBV29-1
TGCAGCGTTGAGATGGCGGGACAGGTAACCTACGAGCAGTACTTC
CSVEMAGQVTYEQYF
>.|TRBD1|TRBJ1-1|TRBV6-1
TGTGCCAGCAGTGAAGCGCCAACAGGGGGCTTTAGTGAAGCTTTCTTT
CASSEAPTGGFSEAFF
>.|TRBD2|TRBJ2-3|TRBV5-6
TGTGCCAGCAGCTTGGCCGGGACTAGCCCCACCACAGATACGCAGTATTTT
CASSLAGTSPTTDTQYF
>.|TRBD2|TRBJ2-1|TRBV7-2
TGTGCCAGCAGCCTGGGGACTAGTTTTGAGCAGTTCTTC
CASSLGTSFEQFF
>.|.|TRBJ1-5|TRBV19
TGTGCCATTGCCTCCCAGGGATCCAATCAGCCCCAGCATTTT
CAIASQGSNQPQHF
>.|TRBD1|TRBJ1-2|TRBV5-4
TGTGCCAGCAGAGTCCCGGGACAGGGTATGGATGGCTACACCTTC
CASRVPGQGMDGYTF
>.|TRBD2|TRBJ2-5|TRBV5-1
TGCGCCAGCAGCTTACACGATGGACTAGCGGGGCAAGAGACCCAGTACTTC
CASSLHDGLAGQETQYF
>.|.|TRBJ1-2|TRBV10-3
TGTGCCATCAGTGAGGGAGGGAGGTGGGCCTATGGCTACACCTTC
CAISEGGRWAYGYTF
>.|TRBD1|TRBJ2-1|TRBV27
TGTGCCAGCAGTTTAGGGACAGGGCTCCCTGATAATGAGCAGTTCTTC
CASSLGTGLPDNEQFF
>.|TRBD2|TRBJ2-3|TRBV27
TGTGCCGCGGCAGGGCTAGCGGGGGGAGATACGCAGTATTTT
CAAAGLAGGDTQYF